These T cell receptor beta chains were read from a single sample in a study of T cell responses to AZD1222 COVID-19 vaccine. Clones were sequenced by immunoSEQ multiplex PCR, and TCRdb holds only the in-frame ones, with some missing. The sample lists over 100,000 clones, more than 70% seen once, with approximately 17% in the top ten. This specimen consisted of peripheral blood, obtained on day 0 of AZD1222 vaccination. Source of these receptors: an adult in good health. The CDR3 runs from the conserved cysteine through the conserved F or W. Clone size appears in some rows only: once, few, many, or a class for an expanded clone.

abundance: NA; v_gene: TRBV19; j_gene: TRBJ1-2; CDR3aa: CASSPSGTGNYGYTF
abundance: once; v_gene: TRBV11-3; j_gene: TRBJ2-5; CDR3aa: CASSLGSAGVRQETQYF
abundance: NA; v_gene: TRBV12-3/TRBV12-4; j_gene: TRBJ1-5; CDR3aa: CASSLDDYQPQHF
abundance: few; v_gene: TRBV3-1/TRBV3-2; j_gene: TRBJ1-5; CDR3aa: CASSLRGGDQPQHF
abundance: NA; v_gene: TRBV7-6; j_gene: TRBJ2-2; CDR3aa: CASSLERVAGELFF
abundance: NA; v_gene: TRBV25-1; j_gene: TRBJ2-7; CDR3aa: CASSEWDRDEQYF
abundance: NA; v_gene: TRBV19; j_gene: TRBJ1-1; CDR3aa: CASKKRQGSSEDTEAFF
abundance: NA; v_gene: TRBV6-5; j_gene: TRBJ1-1; CDR3aa: CASRRTSNTEAFF
abundance: NA; v_gene: TRBV4-1; j_gene: TRBJ2-2; CDR3aa: CASSLTSHSPGELFF
abundance: NA; v_gene: TRBV10-2; j_gene: TRBJ2-1; CDR3aa: CASSVTSGRLYNEQFF
abundance: once; v_gene: TRBV7-9; j_gene: TRBJ2-3; CDR3aa: CASIWGTGGPTDTQYF
abundance: NA; v_gene: TRBV20-1; j_gene: TRBJ2-7; CDR3aa: CSASLGRGPHEQYF
abundance: NA; v_gene: TRBV5-1; j_gene: TRBJ1-2; CDR3aa: CASSLGQGNYGYTF
abundance: NA; v_gene: TRBV12-5; j_gene: TRBJ1-4; CDR3aa: CASASGTATNEKLFF